What follows describes a single T cell receptor (beta chain). The antigen remains unidentified. Sequencing of TCR beta, carried out with a high-throughput approach, was applied to CD8+ and CD4+ T cells from the blood. While serving as controls, healthy donors were matched for age and sex. The V segment lost 6 bases and the J segment 5 bases; nucleotides outside the gene matches: 6. The length of the CDR3 is 13 residues. This sample was included in a study of CD8 T cells in Susac syndrome. Random hexamers were used to reverse transcribe the RNA input (roughly 0.5 to 1 ug). Across 54 Vbeta and 13 Jbeta, immunoSEQ multiplex PCR amplified TCR beta CDR3. TCRdb re-analysed the immunoSEQ multiplex PCR reads in MiXCR, keeping a single row per CDR3 protein. The table records 90,000 to 150,000 distinct CDR3 sequences, roughly 92% of them present only once. Broader study findings: The study recognized that the number of individuals in its TCR sequencing and HLA analysis was relatively small.

Sequenced sample: CD4+ T cells from PBMCs. The chain carries TRBV12-3 or TRBV12-4 and TRBJ1-2; TRBD1 matches at 7 bases. This clonotype originated in a human donor in good health. Written as DNA, the CDR3 is TGTGCCAGCAGCCGGGGGACAGATTATGGCTACACCTTC. Amino acids: CASSRGTDYGYTF.